This TCR beta chain was captured in a study of T cell responses to AZD1222 COVID-19 vaccine. Notes on this clone: The antigen is undetermined.

General observations from the study: Two doses of AZD1222 preceded a rise in Spike-specific TCR breadth and depth. Within unmutated variant regions lay the reported targets of nearly half of spike-specific TCRs.

The repertoire was sequenced with immunoSEQ multiplex PCR; TCRdb's copy has only in-frame clones and lacks some. Here the sample spans tens of thousands of clones, around nine tenths being singletons. The CDR3 contains 14 residues. Per germline, CDR1 MNHEY and CDR2 SVGAGI. J gave up 8 bases and V 7 bases, and 13 bases lay outside the gene matches. The V gene is TRBV6-5, the J gene TRBJ1-2; 7 nucleotides match TRBD1. This specimen consisted of peripheral blood, obtained 28 days after the second AZD1222 dose. This sequence was found in an adult who received the AZD1222 COVID-19 vaccine. The CDR3 bases are TGTGCCAGCATAGAGGCTTCGAGGGGGCGCGGCTACACCTTC. It is translated as CASIEASRGRGYTF.